This T cell receptor (beta chain) was recovered during a study of OX40 agonist ivuxolimab in advanced cancers. General notes on the study: Ivuxolimab was a fully human IgG2 agonistic monoclonal antibody targeting the costimulatory receptor OX40 (CD134). Patients were allowed to have had prior anti-PD-1, anti-PD-L1 or anti-CTLA-4 therapy, and 40% to 45% of the dose-escalation patients had previously received checkpoint inhibitors. The paper reports the monotherapy dose-escalation portion (N ≈ 50 patients) of the phase I ivuxolimab trial. Three dose-escalation patients achieved partial responses, one with hepatocellular carcinoma and two with cutaneous melanoma. Of the roughly 52 dose-escalation patients, hepatocellular carcinoma was present in about 20, melanoma in roughly 15, renal cell carcinoma in 9 and head and neck cancer in 9. Intravenous ivuxolimab was administered to patients every 2 weeks at six dose levels: 0.01, 0.1, 0.3, 1.5, 3 and 10 mg/kg. In the dose-escalation cohort, approximately 80% of patients were male, and the mean age was around 60 years with a range of about 20 to 80. The purpose of peripheral TCRbeta sequencing was to test whether ivuxolimab changed TCR sequence diversity and led to clonal T-cell expansion.

Genomic DNA was extracted from sorted cells for sequencing of the TCRbeta CDR3 region. The immunoSEQ Assay was used to sequence the TCRbeta CDR3 regions. TCRdb limited this immuneACCESS table to in-frame rearrangements with V and J called. A share of clones is missing; checked studies link under half to unresolved V genes, and the rest is unexplained. In all, the sample holds some 37,000 clones, and 65% to 90% of those were seen once. The top ten constitute under 2% of the sample. Results the study describes overall, beyond this receptor: Low levels of normalized T-cell clonal expansion were also seen in some patients who did not respond. After ivuxolimab, expanded clones were on average more numerous among CD8+ T cells than among CD4+ T cells. The antigen specificity of the clonally expanded peripheral T cells was not determined. Clonal expansion of both CD4+ and CD8+ blood T cells was observed from baseline to week 6 at doses 0.1 to 3.0 mg/kg. Partial responders in the 0.1-3.0 mg/kg groups had among the lowest normalized peripheral clonal expansion, especially among CD8+ T cells.

The trial excluded patients who had a history of autoimmune disease or were on systemic immunosuppression. In every dose cohort, peripheral blood was drawn for TCR sequencing at baseline, cycle 4 day 1, and cycle 7 day 1. Samples were obtained from an open-label, multicenter, first-in-human phase I dose-escalation trial of ivuxolimab. Adults with locally advanced or metastatic melanoma, renal cell, hepatocellular, or head and neck squamous cell carcinoma were enrolled in the trial. Before TCR sequencing, CD4+ T cells and CD8+ T cells were sorted from peripheral blood as separate populations. Notes on this clone: The target of this receptor is not known. One base away there is no much larger clone; base qualities are not given.

V is pruned by 5 bases and J by 4 bases, leaving 8 bases of the junction without a gene match. From the cysteine up to the phenylalanine, the CDR3 has a length of 15 residues. The retained sequence is limited to the CDR3, 45 bases, with the frame set at the first base. CDR1 SGHAT and CDR2 FQNNGV are derived from the germline V gene. The sample was CD4+ or CD8+ T cells sorted from blood, taken in a trial of the OX40 agonist ivuxolimab. The clonotype was recovered from an adult with an advanced solid tumor such as melanoma, head and neck, liver or kidney cancer. The chain couples TRBV11-2 to TRBJ2-1; 7 bases in the middle match TRBD1. The encoded CDR3 is CASSHPAGGYNEQFF. The DNA sequence follows: TGTGCCAGCAGCCACCCGGCAGGGGGATACAATGAGCAGTTCTTC.